The clone carrying this T cell receptor (beta chain) was counted between two and nine times. Its antigen remains unknown. The source material, RNA transcripts, was used to amplify TCR beta CDR3 regions. TCR CDR3 underwent first-round RT-PCR with the HTBI primer set. TCRdb reprocessed the multiplex PCR reads with MiXCR, giving one entry per CDR3 protein. The sample includes about 570,000 distinct CDR3 sequences, roughly 50% of them seen just once. The record originates from a study of T cells in Graves' hyperthyroidism and ophthalmopathy. Study results and limitations: Most thyroid clonotypes expanded above 0.001 were also detected in blood. Stable hyperthyroidism was separated from ophthalmopathy by a model based on 13 V-J features.

The ends were cut back, 6 bases at V and 6 bases at J, with 8 bases in the middle. The CDR3 covers 10 residues. Germline CDR1 is SQVTM and CDR2 is ANQGSEA. This rearrangement joins TRBV29-1 to TRBJ1-1; possible D gene TRBD1, 5 bases. Sequencing was carried out using peripheral blood or thyroid tissue (not recorded which). This sequence originates from an adult woman with Graves' disease, either hyperthyroidism or ophthalmopathy (not recorded which). This CDR3 is CSVRVPEAFF. The CDR3 DNA sequence: TGCAGCGTCAGGGTTCCTGAAGCTTTCTTT.